This entry lists 27 T cell receptor beta chains sequenced from one sample in a study of identifying expanded T cells in peripheral blood. TCRdb keeps only in-frame clones here, not all; method: immunoSEQ multiplex PCR. Of 60,000 or so clones listed, over 80% are singletons. Sequenced sample: blood. These receptors originate from a person aged 18 to 70 in good health.

A single count supports this clone. This CDR3 is CASSRTSGSFTDTQYF. The CDR3 coding sequence is TGCGCCAGCAGCAGGACTAGCGGGTCTTTCACAGATACGCAGTATTTT. This chain uses TRBV5-1 with TRBJ2-3, with TRBD2 matching over 11 bases. The V segment lost 4 bases and the J segment 2 bases; nucleotides outside the gene matches: 6. This CDR3 comprises 16 residues. CDR1 and CDR2 from the germline V gene are SGHRS and YFSETQ. Variable domain in full (rest from reference TRBV5-1 and TRBJ2-3): KAGVTQTPRYLIKTRGQQVTLSCSPISGHRSVSWYQQTPGQGLQFLFEYFSETQRNKGNFPGRFSGRQFSNSRSEMNVSTLELGDSALYLCASSRTSGSFTDTQYFGPGTRLTVL.

The chain employs TRBV11-2 and TRBJ2-2; TRBD2 matches at 13 bases. Germline V lookup: CDR1 SGHAT, CDR2 FQNNGV. The V gene end was trimmed by 5 bases and the J gene end by 3 bases; junction bases not matched to a gene: 9. The CDR3 consists of 18 residues. In DNA form, the CDR3 reads TGTGCCAGCAGCACTCCCGGGACTAGCGGGATGTACACCGGGGAGCTGTTTTTT. Amino acids: CASSTPGTSGMYTGELFF.

V and J are TRBV6-1 and TRBJ2-5; no firm D call. Germline loops: CDR1 MNHNS, CDR2 SASEGT. This CDR3 spans 14 amino acids. Trimming removed 7 bases from V and 0 bases from J, with 12 bases in between. DNA for the CDR3: TGTGCCAGCAAGCTATTTCTAAACCAAGAGACCCAGTACTTC. It translates to CASKLFLNQETQYF.

The chain links TRBV5-1 to TRBJ2-1, with TRBD2 matching over 12 bases. Losses at the gene ends were 0 bases for V and 5 bases for J; bases not matched to a gene: 3. CDR3 length: 16 residues. CDR1 is SGHRS, CDR2 YFSETQ, per germline. The CDR3 spells CASSLASGRADNEQFF. In nucleotides, the CDR3 is TGCGCCAGCAGCTTGGCTAGCGGGAGGGCCGACAATGAGCAGTTCTTC.

V and J are TRBV4-2 and TRBJ2-3, with 7 bases identical to TRBD2. The trim removed 4 bases at V and 2 bases at J, leaving 12 bases unmatched. The CDR3 is made up of 17 amino acids. CDR1 and CDR2 (germline): LGHNA, YNFKEQ. The CDR3 is CASSLGEGPVDTDTQYF. CDR3 DNA sequence: TGTGCCAGCAGCCTAGGGGAGGGACCGGTAGACACAGATACGCAGTATTTT.

The chain is built from TRBV7-2 and TRBJ1-3, with unresolved D. V was trimmed by 5 bases and J by 4 bases, leaving 9 bases between them. Germline V gene data show CDR1 as SGHTA and CDR2 as FQGNSA. This CDR3 contains 13 residues. The CDR3 protein is CASSRVAGNTIYF. The CDR3 coding sequence is TGTGCCAGCAGCCGGGTTGCAGGAAACACCATATATTTT.

The chain combines TRBV2 with TRBJ2-1; D is ambiguous. The length of the CDR3 is 12 residues. Per the germline V gene, CDR1 is SNHLY and CDR2 is FYNNEI. Trimming took 5 bases from V and 4 from J, leaving 6 bases between them. The CDR3 nucleotides are TGTGCCAGCAGTAACGGGTACAATGAGCAGTTCTTC. Translated: CASSNGYNEQFF.

V usage is TRBV14 and J usage is TRBJ2-1; TRBD2 is a possible D gene (6 bases). CDR3 length: 12 residues. Germline CDR1 SGHDN, CDR2 FVKESK. Trimming took 1 base from V and 10 from J, leaving 8 bases between them. CDR3 DNA sequence: TGTGCCAGCAGCCAAGGGGCGGGGGAGCAGTTCTTC. Translated: CASSQGAGEQFF.

This chain links TRBV10-2 with TRBJ1-1; TRBD1 agrees at 8 bases. In germline, CDR1 is WSHSY, CDR2 SAAADI. This CDR3 contains 14 residues. With 10 bases clipped from V and 2 bases from J, the junction kept 9 bases outside the gene matches. The DNA for the CDR3 is TGCGCCACCGTACTCGGACAGGGCAACACTGAAGCTTTCTTT. Amino acids: CATVLGQGNTEAFF.

This clone was detected once. The V gene is TRBV30, the J gene TRBJ2-2; D is possibly TRBD2 (6 bases). This CDR3 spans 14 amino acids. V dropped 4 bases and J dropped 7 bases, with 16 bases sitting between them. The germline gives CDR1 GTSNPN, CDR2 SVGIG (reference sequence). CDR3 residues: CAWTPLAVGGELFF. CDR3 in DNA: TGTGCCTGGACCCCACTAGCCGTGGGCGGGGAGCTGTTTTTT. Drawing the rest from reference TRBV30 and TRBJ2-2, the complete variable domain is SQTIHQWPATLVQPVGSPLSLECTVEGTSNPNLYWYRQAAGRGLQLLFYSVGIGQISSEVPQNLSASRPQDRQFILSSKKLLLSDSGFYLCAWTPLAVGGELFFGEGSRLTVL.

The rearrangement uses TRBV5-8 and TRBJ2-7; TRBD1 matches 7 bases. Per germline, CDR1 SGHTS and CDR2 YDEGEE. CDR3 length: 13 amino acids. V dropped 5 bases and J dropped 0; count of bases not matched to a gene: 2. CDR3: CASSWDSSYEQYV. CDR3 sequence (DNA): TGTGCCAGCAGTTGGGACAGCTCCTACGAGCAGTACGTC.

The V call is TRBV15, the J call TRBJ2-7, with 7 bases lining up with TRBD1. V was pared by 3 bases and J by 1 base, with 15 bases of the junction left unmatched. This CDR3 spans 18 amino acids. In germline, CDR1 is LNHNV, CDR2 YYDKDF (reference sequence). The DNA of the CDR3 is TGTGCCACCAGCAGGCCCCCTCGGACAGGTGGGGGATCCTACGAGCAGTACTTC. The encoded protein is CATSRPPRTGGGSYEQYF.

The V and J genes are TRBV5-1 and TRBJ2-7, with D unclear. Germline CDR1 and CDR2: SGHRS and YFSETQ. The V end was cut by 0 bases, the J end by 5 bases, with 12 bases between. The CDR3 covers 14 residues. CDR3 amino acids: CASSLGGRAHEQYV. CDR3 DNA: TGCGCCAGCAGCTTGGGGGGTCGGGCCCACGAGCAGTACGTC.

V and J are TRBV9 and TRBJ1-5, with D possibly being TRBD1 (6 bases). The germline gives CDR1 SGDLS, CDR2 YYNGEE. This CDR3 region has 13 residues. V lost 6 bases and J 7 bases, leaving 14 bases between the germline ends. CDR3 sequence (DNA): TGTGCCAGCATGGTCGACAGGTCACAGCCCCAGCATTTT. It yields the protein CASMVDRSQPQHF. Drawing the rest from reference TRBV9 and TRBJ1-5, the complete variable domain is DSGVTQTPKHLITATGQRVTLRCSPRSGDLSVYWYQQSLDQGLQFLIQYYNGEERAKGNILERFSAQQFPDLHSELNLSSLELGDSALYFCASMVDRSQPQHFGDGTRLSIL.

The V gene is TRBV7-2, the J gene TRBJ2-7; D may be TRBD1 or TRBD2 (5 bases each). Germline values: CDR1 SGHTA, CDR2 FQGNSA. V was trimmed by 1 base and J by 0 bases, leaving 13 bases between them. The CDR3 runs to 16 residues. The CDR3 bases are TGTGCCAGCAGCTTAGGGGGCGGGCCGAGCTCCTACGAGCAGTACTTC. Translated: CASSLGGGPSSYEQYF.

The rearrangement links TRBV5-1 to TRBJ1-1, with D possibly TRBD1 on 5 matching bases. This CDR3 is built from 14 residues. Trimming removed 0 bases at V and 4 bases at J, with 10 bases between. CDR1 and CDR2 (germline): SGHRS, YFSETQ. The CDR3 DNA reads TGCGCCAGCAGCTTGGCGGGGGATCTCACTGAAGCTTTCTTT. Its translation is CASSLAGDLTEAFF.

V is TRBV7-9 and J is TRBJ2-1, with D possibly matching TRBD2 (5 bases). Germline CDR1 is SEHNR and CDR2 is FQNEAQ (reference sequence). The CDR3 runs 15 residues. V was pared by 1 base and J by 9 bases, with 16 bases between. The DNA for the CDR3 is TGTGCCAGCAGCTTAGGTGGAGAGGAGGCCTTTGAGCAGTTCTTC. It is translated as CASSLGGEEAFEQFF.

This chain links TRBV2 with TRBJ1-3; D not resolved. The germline V gene encodes CDR1 SNHLY and CDR2 FYNNEI. V lost 2 bases, J lost 1 base, and 6 bases lay in between. The CDR3 spans 14 residues. The CDR3 loop reads CASSETTSGNTIYF. CDR3 coding DNA: TGTGCCAGCAGTGAAACTACATCTGGAAACACCATATATTTT.

The chain couples TRBV21-1 to TRBJ2-7; the D segment call TRBD2 is taken from the table without a DNA check. TRBV21-1 is a known pseudogene. This CDR3 is 15 amino acids long. The CDR3, as DNA: TGTGCCAGCAGCAAAAGCGGGCAGGGAGGCTACGAGCAGTACGTC. This encodes CASSKSGQGGYEQYV.

The chain recombines TRBV6-1 with TRBJ1-3; no reliable D call. Looked up from germline, CDR1 is MNHNS and CDR2 is SASEGT. The CDR3 loop spans 15 amino acids. The V end lost 5 bases, the J end lost 1 base, and 12 bases lay between the germline ends. Here the CDR3 reads CASSPATDSGNTIYF. As DNA, the CDR3 is TGTGCCAGCAGTCCAGCGACTGATTCTGGAAACACCATATATTTT.

The CDR3: CASGRGGRGDTEAFF. The CDR3 DNA reads TGCGCCAGCGGGCGAGGGGGGCGCGGCGACACTGAAGCTTTCTTT. The chain is built from TRBV5-1 and TRBJ1-1; maybe TRBD1 (6 bases). V was pared by 7 bases and J by 3 bases, with 19 bases between. This CDR3 region has 15 residues. Germline V gives CDR1 SGHRS, CDR2 YFSETQ.

This clone was counted between two and nine times. The chain combines TRBV6-5 with TRBJ2-3; D possibly corresponds to TRBD2 (5 bases). V shed 6 bases and J shed 5 bases, with 9 bases lying between them. The CDR3 spans 12 residues. CDR1 MNHEY and CDR2 SVGAGI come from the germline V gene. The CDR3 sequence is CASRSGLDTQYF. In DNA form, the CDR3 reads TGTGCCAGCAGGAGCGGACTAGATACGCAGTATTTT.

The chain employs TRBV5-5 and TRBJ1-2, with D maybe TRBD1 (6 bases). CDR1 is SGHKS, CDR2 YYEKEE, per germline (reference sequence). The V end lost 0 bases, the J end lost 1 base, and 10 bases lay between the germline ends. The CDR3 is made up of 15 amino acids. CDR3 in amino acids: CASSLGLQGNYGYTF. DNA of the CDR3: TGTGCCAGCAGCTTGGGCTTACAGGGTAACTATGGCTACACCTTC.

V usage is TRBV4-2 and J usage is TRBJ2-2; D might be TRBD2 (5 bases). The CDR3 has 18 residues. CDR1 is LGHNA, CDR2 YNFKEQ, per germline. V was pared by 4 bases and J by 0 bases, with 18 bases between. The CDR3: CASSRTEVTGTNTGELFF. In DNA form, the CDR3 reads TGTGCCAGCAGCCGGACTGAAGTGACTGGAACGAACACCGGGGAGCTGTTTTTT.

This chain links TRBV6-1 with TRBJ2-7; 9 positions match TRBD1. The CDR3 spans 14 residues. J gave up 1 base and V 5 bases, and 3 bases lay outside the gene matches. The germline CDR1 and CDR2 sequences are MNHNS and SASEGT. The chain's CDR3 is CASSPGTGSYEQYF. In nucleotides, the CDR3 is TGTGCCAGCAGTCCTGGGACAGGGTCCTACGAGCAGTACTTC.

This clone turned up a few times. V usage is TRBV11-2 and J usage is TRBJ2-3; perhaps TRBD1 as D (6 bases). V lost 5 bases to trimming and J lost 8 bases, with 17 bases between them. Per germline, CDR1 SGHAT and CDR2 FQNNGV. This CDR3 is built from 14 residues. CDR3 nucleotide sequence: TGTGCCAGCAGCCCCCAGGGGAATTGGGCTACGCAGTATTTT. Its protein product is CASSPQGNWATQYF.

The gene calls are TRBV7-9 and TRBJ2-5; D may be TRBD1 (6 bases). This CDR3 spans 14 amino acids. Between the trimmed V and J ends, which lost 2 bases and 4 bases, there was a span of 11 bases. Per the germline V gene, CDR1 is SEHNR and CDR2 is FQNEAQ (reference sequence). CDR3 in amino acids: CASSLLWGLETQYF. DNA of the CDR3: TGTGCCAGCAGCTTATTGTGGGGGCTAGAGACCCAGTACTTC.